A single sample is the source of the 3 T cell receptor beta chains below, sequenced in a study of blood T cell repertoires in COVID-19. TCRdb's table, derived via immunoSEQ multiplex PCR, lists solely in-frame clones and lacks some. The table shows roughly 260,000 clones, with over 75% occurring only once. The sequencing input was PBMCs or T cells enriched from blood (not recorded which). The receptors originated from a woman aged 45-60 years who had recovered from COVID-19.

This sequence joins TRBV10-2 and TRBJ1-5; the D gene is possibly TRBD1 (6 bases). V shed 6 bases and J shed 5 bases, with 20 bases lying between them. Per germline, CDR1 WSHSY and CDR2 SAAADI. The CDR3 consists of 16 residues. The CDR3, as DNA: TGCGCCAGCAGGGGGGAAGCGGGGGGCTCATATCAGCCCCAGCATTTT. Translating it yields CASRGEAGGSYQPQHF.

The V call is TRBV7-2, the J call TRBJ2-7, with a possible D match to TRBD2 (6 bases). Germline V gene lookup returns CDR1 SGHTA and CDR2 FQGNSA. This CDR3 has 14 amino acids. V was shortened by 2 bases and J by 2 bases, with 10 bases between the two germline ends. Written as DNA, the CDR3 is TGTGCCAGCAGCTTAAAGGGACTCACCTACGAGCAGTACTTC. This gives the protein CASSLKGLTYEQYF.

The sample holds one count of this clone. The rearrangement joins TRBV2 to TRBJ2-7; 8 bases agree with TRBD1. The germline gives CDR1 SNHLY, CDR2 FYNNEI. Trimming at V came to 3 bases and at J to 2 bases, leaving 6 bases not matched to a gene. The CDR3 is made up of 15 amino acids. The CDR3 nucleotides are TGTGCCAGCAGTGAGGGCCGGACAGGGCCCTACGAGCAGTACTTC. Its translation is CASSEGRTGPYEQYF.